This passage covers 11 T cell receptor beta chains from one sample sequenced in a study of T-cell reconstitution after alpha-beta-depleted transplantation in children. This sample's TCRbeta library carried unique molecular identifier barcodes. TCRdb used MiXCR to reprocess the PCR reads, holding one entry per CDR3 protein. This sample yields 750,000 to 950,000 distinct CDR3 sequences, of which approximately 15% are seen a single time; roughly 5% belongs to the top ten. This sample comprised PBMCs, mostly from graft donor cells, obtained 360 days after TCRalphabeta/CD19-depleted stem cell transplant. Receptor source: a male patient between 10 and 17 years old who had a stem cell transplant for acute lymphoblastic leukemia, so the T cells may come from the graft donor.

The rearrangement uses TRBV2 and TRBJ2-5, with D maybe TRBD2 (6 bases). The V end lost 4 bases, the J end lost 5 bases, and 23 bases lay between the germline ends. CDR1 and CDR2 (germline): SNHLY, FYNNEI. This CDR3 comprises 17 residues. The CDR3 nucleotides are TGTGCCAGCAGTGGGGGCCTTGGGGGGAGAAGAGGGGAGACCCAGTACTTC. The encoded protein is CASSGGLGGRRGETQYF.

V gene TRBV5-6 combines with J gene TRBJ2-7, with 7 bases lining up with TRBD2. CDR3 size: 13 residues. Germline values: CDR1 SGHDT, CDR2 YYEEEE. J lost 7 bases, V lost 2 bases, and 6 bases had no gene match. The CDR3 coding sequence is TGTGCCAGCAGCTTTACGGGAGGAGATGAGCAGTACTTC. It translates to CASSFTGGDEQYF.

This clonotype was picked up many times. V usage is TRBV12-3 or TRBV12-4 and J usage is TRBJ1-2; a weak D match, TRBD1 (6 bases). With 5 bases removed from V and 4 bases from J, the gap between germline ends came to 11 bases. CDR3 length: 13 residues. The CDR3 DNA follows: TGTGCCAGCAGTCCGGACAGATCCTATGGCTACACCTTC. Translated: CASSPDRSYGYTF.

This clonotype was recorded at least ten times. The J gene is TRBJ2-1, the V gene TRBV29-1, with a tentative D call TRBD2 (6 bases). V shed 5 bases and J shed 2 bases, with 16 bases lying between them. The germline V gene has CDR1 SQVTM and CDR2 ANQGSEA. The CDR3 is made up of 15 amino acids. The CDR3 DNA follows: TGCAGCGTTCCGGACCTCTGGGGGGCCTACAATGAGCAGTTCTTC. Translation: CSVPDLWGAYNEQFF.

This sequence joins TRBV20-1 and TRBJ2-1, with 15 bases identical to TRBD2. From germline, CDR1 is DFQATT and CDR2 SNEGSKA (reference sequence). The CDR3 is 16 residues long. Trimming removed 5 bases from V and 5 bases from J; junction bases left unmatched: 7. DNA of the CDR3: TGCAGTGCTGACGGGACTAGCGGGAGGAACCACAATGAGCAGTTCTTC. Its translation is CSADGTSGRNHNEQFF.

This clonotype appeared many times. The chain employs TRBV12-3 or TRBV12-4 and TRBJ1-4, with unresolved D. This CDR3 spans 13 amino acids. The V end was cut by 11 bases, the J end by 0 bases, with 10 bases between. The CDR3, as DNA: TGTGCCGGAAACCCGGCAACTAATGAAAAACTGTTTTTT. Translated, it gives CAGNPATNEKLFF.

This clonotype was recorded a few times. The chain uses TRBV9 and TRBJ2-2; D perhaps matches TRBD1 (6 bases). Per germline, CDR1 SGDLS and CDR2 YYNGEE. This CDR3 contains 14 residues. Deletions cut 4 bases from V and 6 bases from J, with 13 bases between. The CDR3 loop is CASSPQGTPGELFF. The CDR3 nucleotides read TGTGCCAGCAGCCCCCAGGGGACCCCCGGGGAGCTGTTTTTT.

V and J are TRBV7-2 and TRBJ1-5; D possibly corresponds to TRBD1 (5 bases). From germline, CDR1 is SGHTA and CDR2 FQGNSA. This CDR3 contains 16 residues. V lost 1 base, J lost 0 bases, and 10 bases lay in between. The CDR3 DNA is TGTGCCAGCAGCTTAGATGGACATTATAGCAATCAGCCCCAGCATTTT. This codes for CASSLDGHYSNQPQHF.

The CDR3 protein is CASSHDGGLTEAFF. CDR3 bases: TGCGCCAGCAGCCATGATGGGGGCCTGACTGAAGCTTTCTTT. The genes are TRBV5-1 and TRBJ1-1, with TRBD1 as a possible D gene (6 bases). CDR1 is SGHRS and CDR2 is YFSETQ in the germline V gene. The CDR3 has 14 amino acids. V was clipped by 4 bases and J by 5 bases, with 15 bases between them.

The chain combines TRBV25-1 with TRBJ1-5; 8 bases align to TRBD1. Germline CDR1 and CDR2: MGHDK and SYGVNS. V was pared by 6 bases and J by 5 bases, with 6 bases of the junction left unmatched. This CDR3 has 14 residues. The CDR3 is CASRPTGGDQPQHF. The CDR3 coding sequence is TGTGCCAGCAGGCCCACAGGGGGAGATCAGCCCCAGCATTTT.

This clonotype appeared many times. This rearrangement joins TRBV5-1 to TRBJ2-1; D may be TRBD1 or TRBD2 (6 bases each). This CDR3 spans 16 amino acids. Trimming stripped 0 bases from V and 3 bases from J, with 13 bases between. CDR1 is SGHRS and CDR2 is YFSETQ in the germline V gene. The chain's CDR3 is CASSLVVRGDYNEQFF. The DNA of the CDR3 is TGCGCCAGCAGCTTGGTGGTTAGGGGGGACTACAATGAGCAGTTCTTC.